This T cell receptor beta chain stems from a study of CD8+ T cells in alopecia areata. Broader study findings: Affected scalp, especially in alopecia totalis/universalis, had a higher clonality than normal scalp did. Tissue-resident alphabeta T cells belonging to normal skin likewise get sequenced within scalp specimens.

Extraction of RNA preceded its reverse transcription into cDNA, which served as the sequencing template. Assay: immunoSEQ multiplex PCR; the TCRdb copy retains only in-frame clones and omits some. The repertoire holds 98,000 or so clones, with 45% to 70% as singletons. Deletions cut 4 bases from V and 3 bases from J, with 7 bases between. This CDR3 comprises 13 residues. CDR1 LNHDA and CDR2 SQIVND come from the germline V gene (reference sequence). Cell sorting was applied to PBMCs, and CD4+ and CD8+ T cells were collected. Notes on this clone: Antigen specificity is unknown.

This chain uses TRBV19 with TRBJ1-5; D remains unclear. The origin of this receptor is a human donor in good health. Specimen: CD8+ T cells sorted from blood. The CDR3 reads CASSKWNNQPQHF. The CDR3 coding sequence is TGTGCCAGTAGTAAGTGGAACAATCAGCCCCAGCATTTT.